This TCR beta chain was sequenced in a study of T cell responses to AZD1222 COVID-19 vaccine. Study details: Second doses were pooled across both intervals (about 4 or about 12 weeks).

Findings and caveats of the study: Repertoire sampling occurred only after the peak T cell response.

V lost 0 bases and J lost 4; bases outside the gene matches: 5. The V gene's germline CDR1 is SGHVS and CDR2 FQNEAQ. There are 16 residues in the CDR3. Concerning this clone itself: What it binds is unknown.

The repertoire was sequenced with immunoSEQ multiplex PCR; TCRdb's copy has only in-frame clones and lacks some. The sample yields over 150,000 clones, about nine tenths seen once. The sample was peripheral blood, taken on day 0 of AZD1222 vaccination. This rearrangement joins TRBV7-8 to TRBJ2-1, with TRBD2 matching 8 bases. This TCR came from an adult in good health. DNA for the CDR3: TGTGCCAGCAGCTTAGCAGTCGGCGGGAGGTACAATGAGCAGTTCTTC. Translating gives CASSLAVGGRYNEQFF.